This TCR beta chain was found in a study of blood T cell repertoires in COVID-19. Trimming pared 1 base from V and 6 bases from J, leaving 12 bases between. This CDR3 has 14 amino acids. Germline values: CDR1 SNHLY, CDR2 FYNNEI. Researchers sorted participants into cohorts using their self-reported clinical history. Either two negative PCRs, clearance, or symptom resolution qualified Cohort 3 donors as recovered. The method was immunoSEQ multiplex PCR; TCRdb's version includes in-frame clones alone and lacks a portion of them. The repertoire has about 250,000 clones, 80% to 90% of them found once; the top ten carry roughly a sixth.

The clonotype originates from a man aged 18-30 years who had recovered from COVID-19. The genes are TRBV2 and TRBJ1-1, with D uncertain. The sequenced sample was PBMCs or T cells enriched from blood (not recorded which). The chain's CDR3 is CASSEGLSVAEAFF. CDR3 coding DNA: TGTGCCAGCAGTGAAGGACTGTCTGTAGCTGAAGCTTTCTTT.